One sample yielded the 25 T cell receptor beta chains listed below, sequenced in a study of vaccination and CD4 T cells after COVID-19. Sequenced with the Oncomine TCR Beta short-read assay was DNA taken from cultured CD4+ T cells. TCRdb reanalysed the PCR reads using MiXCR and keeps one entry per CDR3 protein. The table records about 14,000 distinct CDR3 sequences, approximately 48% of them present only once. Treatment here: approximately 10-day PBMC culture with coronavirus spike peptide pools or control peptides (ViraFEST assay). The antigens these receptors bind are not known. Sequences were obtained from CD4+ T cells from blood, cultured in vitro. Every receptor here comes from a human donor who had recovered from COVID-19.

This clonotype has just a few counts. The CDR3 sequence: CASSTAVGETNRHF. The CDR3 nucleotides are TGTGCCAGTAGTACAGCGGTCGGGGAAACAAACAGGCATTTT. The chain uses TRBV19 and TRBJ1-5; D gene unclear. The CDR3 has 14 residues. Germline values: CDR1 LNHDA, CDR2 SQIVND (reference sequence). Trimming removed 4 bases from V and 15 bases from J, with 22 bases in between.

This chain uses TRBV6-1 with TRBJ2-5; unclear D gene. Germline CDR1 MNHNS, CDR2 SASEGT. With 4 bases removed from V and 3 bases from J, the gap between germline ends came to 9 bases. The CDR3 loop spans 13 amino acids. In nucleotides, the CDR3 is TGTGCCAGCAGTGTAGCTCCAAAAGAGACCCAGTACTTC. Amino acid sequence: CASSVAPKETQYF.

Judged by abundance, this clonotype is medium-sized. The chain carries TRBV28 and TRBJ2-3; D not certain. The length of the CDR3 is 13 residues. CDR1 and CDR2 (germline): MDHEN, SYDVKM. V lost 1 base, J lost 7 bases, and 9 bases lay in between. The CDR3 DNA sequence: TGTGCCAGCAGTTTATCGTTCTTAAATACGCAGTATTTT. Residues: CASSLSFLNTQYF.

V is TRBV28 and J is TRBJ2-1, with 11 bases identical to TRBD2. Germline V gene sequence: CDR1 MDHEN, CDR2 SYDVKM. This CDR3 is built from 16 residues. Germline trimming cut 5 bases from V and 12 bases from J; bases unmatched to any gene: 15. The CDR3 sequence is CASSPPFPTSGGGQFF. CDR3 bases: TGTGCCAGCAGTCCTCCCTTTCCTACTAGCGGGGGAGGGCAGTTCTTC. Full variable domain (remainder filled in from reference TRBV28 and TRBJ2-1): DVKVTQSSRYLVKRTGEKVFLECVQDMDHENMFWYRQDPGLGLRLIYFSYDVKMKEKGDIPEGYSVSREKKERFSLILESASTNQTSMYLCASSPPFPTSGGGQFFGPGTRLTVL.

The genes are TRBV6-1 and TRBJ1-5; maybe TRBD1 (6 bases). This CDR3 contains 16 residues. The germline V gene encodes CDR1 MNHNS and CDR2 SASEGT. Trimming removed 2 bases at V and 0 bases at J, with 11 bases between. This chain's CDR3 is CASSEIGGASNQPQHF. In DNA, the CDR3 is TGTGCCAGCAGTGAAATTGGGGGGGCTAGCAATCAGCCCCAGCATTTT.

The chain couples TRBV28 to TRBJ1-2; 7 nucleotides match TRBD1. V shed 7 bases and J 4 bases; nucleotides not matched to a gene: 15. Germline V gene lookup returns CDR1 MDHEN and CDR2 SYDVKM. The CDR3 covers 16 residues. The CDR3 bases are TGTGCCAGCATCCTGAGGGGGCGAGGCAGAAGCTATGGCTACACCTTC. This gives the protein CASILRGRGRSYGYTF.

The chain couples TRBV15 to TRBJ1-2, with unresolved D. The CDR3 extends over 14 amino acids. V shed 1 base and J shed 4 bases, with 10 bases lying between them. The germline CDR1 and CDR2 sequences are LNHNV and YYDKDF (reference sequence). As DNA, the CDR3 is TGTGCCACCAGCAGAGGGAGGGTAGTCTATGGCTACACCTTC. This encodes CATSRGRVVYGYTF. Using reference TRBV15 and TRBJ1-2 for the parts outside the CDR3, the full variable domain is DAMVIQNPRYQVTQFGKPVTLSCSQTLNHNVMYWYQQKSSQAPKLLFHYYDKDFNNEADTPDNFQSRRPNTSFCFLDIRSPGLGDTAMYLCATSRGRVVYGYTFGSGTRLTVV.

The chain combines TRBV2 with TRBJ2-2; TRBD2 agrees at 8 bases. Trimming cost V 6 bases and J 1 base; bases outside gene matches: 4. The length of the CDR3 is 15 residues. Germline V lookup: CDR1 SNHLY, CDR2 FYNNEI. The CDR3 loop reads CASRLADKNTGELFF. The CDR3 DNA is TGTGCCAGCAGACTAGCGGATAAGAACACCGGGGAGCTGTTTTTT.

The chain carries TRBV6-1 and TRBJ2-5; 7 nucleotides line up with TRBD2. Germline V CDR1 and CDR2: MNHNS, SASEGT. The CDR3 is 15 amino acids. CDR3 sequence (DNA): TGTGCAGCTCAGAGTGGCGGGAGTACAGGAGAGACCCAGTACTTC. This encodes CAAQSGGSTGETQYF.

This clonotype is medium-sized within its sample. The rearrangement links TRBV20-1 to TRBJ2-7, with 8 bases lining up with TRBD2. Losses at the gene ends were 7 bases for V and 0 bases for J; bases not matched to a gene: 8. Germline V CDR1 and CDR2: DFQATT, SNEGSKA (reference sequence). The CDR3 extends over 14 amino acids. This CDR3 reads CSVPRGGSSYEQYF. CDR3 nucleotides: TGCAGTGTACCCCGCGGGGGGAGCTCCTACGAGCAGTACTTC.

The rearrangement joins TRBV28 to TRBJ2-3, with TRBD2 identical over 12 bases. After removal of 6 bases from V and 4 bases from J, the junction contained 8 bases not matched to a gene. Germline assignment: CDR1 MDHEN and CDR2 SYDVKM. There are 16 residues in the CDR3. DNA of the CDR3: TGTGCCAGCAGGCTGACTAGCGGGGGAGGCGCAGATACGCAGTATTTT. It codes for CASRLTSGGGADTQYF. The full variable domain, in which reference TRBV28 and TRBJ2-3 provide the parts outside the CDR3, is DVKVTQSSRYLVKRTGEKVFLECVQDMDHENMFWYRQDPGLGLRLIYFSYDVKMKEKGDIPEGYSVSREKKERFSLILESASTNQTSMYLCASRLTSGGGADTQYFGPGTRLTVL.

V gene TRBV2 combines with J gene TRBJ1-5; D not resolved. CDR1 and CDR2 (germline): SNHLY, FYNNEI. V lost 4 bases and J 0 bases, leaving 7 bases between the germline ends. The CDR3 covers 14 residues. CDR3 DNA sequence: TGTGCCAGCAGTGGCCAGAGTAGCAATCAGCCCCAGCATTTT. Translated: CASSGQSSNQPQHF.

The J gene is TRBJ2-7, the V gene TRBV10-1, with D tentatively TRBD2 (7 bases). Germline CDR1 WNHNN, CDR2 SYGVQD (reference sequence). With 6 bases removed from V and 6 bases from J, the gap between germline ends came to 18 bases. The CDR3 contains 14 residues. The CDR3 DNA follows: TGCGCCAGCAGGAAGGAGGGGGAGGGTTCCGAGCAGTACTTC. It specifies CASRKEGEGSEQYF.

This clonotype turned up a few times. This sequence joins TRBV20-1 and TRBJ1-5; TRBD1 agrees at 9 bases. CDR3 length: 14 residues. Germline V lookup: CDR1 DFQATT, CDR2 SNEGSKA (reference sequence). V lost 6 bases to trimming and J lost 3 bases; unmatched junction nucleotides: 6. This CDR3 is CSAVQGAHNQPQHF. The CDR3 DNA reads TGCAGTGCAGTACAGGGGGCCCACAATCAGCCCCAGCATTTT.

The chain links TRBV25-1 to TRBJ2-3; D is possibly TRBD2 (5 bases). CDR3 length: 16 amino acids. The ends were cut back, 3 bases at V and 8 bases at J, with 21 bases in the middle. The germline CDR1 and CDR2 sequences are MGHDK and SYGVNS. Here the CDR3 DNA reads TGTGCCAGCAGTGACCGGGCCGACGGGGTAATCGCTACGCAGTATTTT. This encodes CASSDRADGVIATQYF. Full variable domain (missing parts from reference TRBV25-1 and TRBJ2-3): EADIYQTPRYLVIGTGKKITLECSQTMGHDKMYWYQQDPGMELHLIHYSYGVNSTEKGDLSSESTVSRIRTEHFPLTLESARPSHTSQYLCASSDRADGVIATQYFGPGTRLTVL.

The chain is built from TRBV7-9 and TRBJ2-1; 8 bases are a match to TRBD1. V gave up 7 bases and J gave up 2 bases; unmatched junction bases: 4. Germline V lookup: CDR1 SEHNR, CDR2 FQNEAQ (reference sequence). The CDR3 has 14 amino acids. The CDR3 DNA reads TGTGCCAGCAAGGCAGGGGGCGCCTACAATGAGCAGTTCTTC. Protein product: CASKAGGAYNEQFF.

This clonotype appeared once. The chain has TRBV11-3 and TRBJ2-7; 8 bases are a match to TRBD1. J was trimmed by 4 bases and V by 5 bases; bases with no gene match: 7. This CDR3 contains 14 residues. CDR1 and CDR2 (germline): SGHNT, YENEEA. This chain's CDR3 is CASSPGTGQYEQYF. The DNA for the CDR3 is TGTGCCAGCAGCCCGGGGACAGGCCAATACGAGCAGTACTTC.

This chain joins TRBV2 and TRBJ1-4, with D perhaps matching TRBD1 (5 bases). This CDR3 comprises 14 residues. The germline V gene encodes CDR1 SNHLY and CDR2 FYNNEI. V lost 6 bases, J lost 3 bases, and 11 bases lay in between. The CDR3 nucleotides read TGTGCCAGCAGAAAGCAGGGACCTAATGAAAAACTGTTTTTT. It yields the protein CASRKQGPNEKLFF.

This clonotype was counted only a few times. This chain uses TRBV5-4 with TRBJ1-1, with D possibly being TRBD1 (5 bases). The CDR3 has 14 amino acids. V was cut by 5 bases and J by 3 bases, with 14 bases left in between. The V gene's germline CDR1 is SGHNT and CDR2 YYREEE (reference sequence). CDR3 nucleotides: TGTGCCAGCAGTGCCGGGGGGACGGACACTGAAGCTTTCTTT. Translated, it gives CASSAGGTDTEAFF.

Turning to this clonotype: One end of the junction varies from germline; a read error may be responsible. In DNA form, the CDR3 reads TGTGCCGGTAGTATCATCACCGGGACAGGCAATGAGCAGTTCTTC. Translation gives CAGSIITGTGNEQFF. The chain combines TRBV19 with TRBJ2-1; TRBD1 agrees at 8 bases. Germline loops: CDR1 LNHDA, CDR2 SQIVND (reference sequence). The CDR3 is 15 residues long.

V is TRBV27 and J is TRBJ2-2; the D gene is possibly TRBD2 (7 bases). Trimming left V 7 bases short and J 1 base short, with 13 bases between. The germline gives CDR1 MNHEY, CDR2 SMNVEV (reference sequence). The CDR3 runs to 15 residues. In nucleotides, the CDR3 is TGTGCCAGCAAAGCGGGACACCTGAACACCGGGGAGCTGTTTTTT. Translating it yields CASKAGHLNTGELFF.

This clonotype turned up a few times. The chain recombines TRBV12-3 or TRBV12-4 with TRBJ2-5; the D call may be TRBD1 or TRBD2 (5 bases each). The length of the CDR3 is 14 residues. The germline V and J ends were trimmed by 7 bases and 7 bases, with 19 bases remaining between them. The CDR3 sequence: CASTYSGTLGTQYF. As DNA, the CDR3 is TGTGCCAGCACCTACTCCGGGACCCTCGGGACCCAGTACTTC.

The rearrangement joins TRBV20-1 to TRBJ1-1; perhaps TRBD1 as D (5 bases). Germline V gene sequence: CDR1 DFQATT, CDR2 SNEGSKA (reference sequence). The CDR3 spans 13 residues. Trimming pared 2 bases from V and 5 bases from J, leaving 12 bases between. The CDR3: CSARRVGGTEAFF. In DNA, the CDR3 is TGCAGTGCTAGACGAGTGGGGGGGACTGAAGCTTTCTTT.

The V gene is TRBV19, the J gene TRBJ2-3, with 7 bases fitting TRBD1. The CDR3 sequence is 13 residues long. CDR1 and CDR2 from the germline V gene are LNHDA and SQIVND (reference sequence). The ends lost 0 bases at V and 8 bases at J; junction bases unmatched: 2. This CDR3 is CASSIEPGGTQYF. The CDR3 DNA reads TGTGCCAGTAGTATAGAACCAGGGGGTACGCAGTATTTT.

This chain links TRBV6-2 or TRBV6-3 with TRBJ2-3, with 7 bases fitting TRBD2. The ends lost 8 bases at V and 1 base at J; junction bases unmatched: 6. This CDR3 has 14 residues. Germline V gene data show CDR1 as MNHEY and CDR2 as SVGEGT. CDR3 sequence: CASGTRGGTDTQYF. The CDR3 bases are TGTGCCAGCGGCACCCGGGGGGGCACAGATACGCAGTATTTT.